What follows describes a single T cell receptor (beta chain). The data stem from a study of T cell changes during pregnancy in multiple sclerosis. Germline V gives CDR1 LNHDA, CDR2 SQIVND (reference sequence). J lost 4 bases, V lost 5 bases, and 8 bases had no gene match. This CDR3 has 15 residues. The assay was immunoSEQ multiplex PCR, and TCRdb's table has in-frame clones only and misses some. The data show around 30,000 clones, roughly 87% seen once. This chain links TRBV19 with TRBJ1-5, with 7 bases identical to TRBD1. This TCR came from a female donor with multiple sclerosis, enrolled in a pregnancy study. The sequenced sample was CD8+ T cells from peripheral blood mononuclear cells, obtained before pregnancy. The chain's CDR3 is CASSPRDSGNQPQHF. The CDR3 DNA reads TGTGCCAGTAGTCCTCGGGACAGTGGAAATCAGCCCCAGCATTTT.